Included here is one T cell receptor (beta chain) sequence, with context. CDR1 is WSHSY and CDR2 is SAAADI in the germline V gene. V gave up 2 bases and J gave up 5 bases; unmatched junction bases: 2. This CDR3 spans 15 amino acids. Original methodology: For nucleated cells, counts were estimated from reference gene primer amplification. Produced via immunoSEQ multiplex PCR; TCRdb's table is partial and in-frame only. The V and J calls and clone size come from that table; D and trimming were worked out from the DNA. The data contain hundreds of thousands of clones, 83% of them seen just once; the ten biggest clones take up 2.5% to 3%. This sample was taken from a study of blood T cell repertoires in COVID-19. The overall study: Collection of acute and convalescent COVID-19 samples took place in the United States, Italy and Spain. Nucleic acid was either cDNA or gDNA, and it came from T cells, B-cell-depleted T cells, or PBMCs.

The sequenced sample consisted of peripheral blood. The sequence derives from a woman in her forties with active or convalescent COVID-19. This chain links TRBV10-2 with TRBJ2-7; 14 bases match TRBD2. The chain's CDR3 is CASSETGLAGDEQYF. The CDR3 nucleotides read TGCGCCAGCAGTGAGACGGGACTAGCGGGAGACGAGCAGTACTTC.